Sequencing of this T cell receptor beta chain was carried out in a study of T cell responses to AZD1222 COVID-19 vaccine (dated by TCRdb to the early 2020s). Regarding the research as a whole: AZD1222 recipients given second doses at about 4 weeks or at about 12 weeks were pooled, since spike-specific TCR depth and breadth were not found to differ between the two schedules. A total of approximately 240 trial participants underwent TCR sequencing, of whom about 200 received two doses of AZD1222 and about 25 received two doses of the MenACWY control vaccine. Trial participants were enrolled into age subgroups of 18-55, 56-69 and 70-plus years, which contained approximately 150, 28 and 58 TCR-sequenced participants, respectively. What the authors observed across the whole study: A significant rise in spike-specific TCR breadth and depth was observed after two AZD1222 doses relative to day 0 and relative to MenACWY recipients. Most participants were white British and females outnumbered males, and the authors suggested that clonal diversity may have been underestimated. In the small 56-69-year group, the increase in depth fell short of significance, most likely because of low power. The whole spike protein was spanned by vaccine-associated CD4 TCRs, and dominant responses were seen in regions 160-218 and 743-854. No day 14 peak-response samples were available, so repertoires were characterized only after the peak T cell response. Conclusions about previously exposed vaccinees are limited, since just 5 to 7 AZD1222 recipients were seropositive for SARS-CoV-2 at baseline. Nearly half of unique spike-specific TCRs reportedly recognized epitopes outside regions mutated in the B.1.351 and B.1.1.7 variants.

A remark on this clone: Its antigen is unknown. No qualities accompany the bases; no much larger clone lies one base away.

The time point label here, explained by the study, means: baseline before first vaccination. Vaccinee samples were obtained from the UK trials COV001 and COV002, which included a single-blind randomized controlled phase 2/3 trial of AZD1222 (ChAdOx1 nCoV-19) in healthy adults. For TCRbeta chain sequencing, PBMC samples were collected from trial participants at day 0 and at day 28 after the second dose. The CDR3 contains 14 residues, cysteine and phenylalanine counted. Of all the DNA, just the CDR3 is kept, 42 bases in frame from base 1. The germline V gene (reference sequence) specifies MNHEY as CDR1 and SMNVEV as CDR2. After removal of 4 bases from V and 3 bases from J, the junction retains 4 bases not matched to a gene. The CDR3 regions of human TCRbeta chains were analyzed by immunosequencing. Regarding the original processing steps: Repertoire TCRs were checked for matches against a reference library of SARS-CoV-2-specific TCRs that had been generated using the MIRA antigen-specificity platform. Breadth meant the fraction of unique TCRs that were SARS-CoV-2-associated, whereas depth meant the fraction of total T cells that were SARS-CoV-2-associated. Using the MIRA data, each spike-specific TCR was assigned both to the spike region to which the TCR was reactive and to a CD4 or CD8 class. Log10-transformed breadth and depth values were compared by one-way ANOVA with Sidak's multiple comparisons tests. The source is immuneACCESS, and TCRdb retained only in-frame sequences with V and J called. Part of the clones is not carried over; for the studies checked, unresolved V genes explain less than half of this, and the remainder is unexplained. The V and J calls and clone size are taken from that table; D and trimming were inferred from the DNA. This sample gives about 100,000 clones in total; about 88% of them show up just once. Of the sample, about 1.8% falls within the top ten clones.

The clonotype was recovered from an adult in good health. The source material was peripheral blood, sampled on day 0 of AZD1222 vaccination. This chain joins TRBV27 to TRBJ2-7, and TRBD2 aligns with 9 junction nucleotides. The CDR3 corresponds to CASSSVSGSYEQYF. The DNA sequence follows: TGTGCCAGCAGTTCAGTTAGCGGGAGCTACGAGCAGTACTTC.